These 10 T cell receptor beta chains share one sample of origin, sequenced in a study of shared clonotypes between healthy human individuals. Sequencing was performed with immunoSEQ multiplex PCR; in TCRdb, only in-frame clones are kept and a portion is missing. Of 2 million to 2.5 million clones listed, roughly 93% were seen once; the top ten hold 0.39%. The specimen sequenced was naive CD4+ T cells from PBMCs. The subset: CD45RA+ positively selected. These receptors originate from a man aged 18 to 29 in good health. Some clones in this sample may be carry-over from other donors' samples.

The gene calls are TRBV7-2 and TRBJ2-3; tentatively, D is TRBD1 (6 bases). This CDR3 is 15 amino acids long. The germline V gene has CDR1 SGHTA and CDR2 FQGNSA. V was clipped by 6 bases and J by 8 bases, with 21 bases between them. The CDR3 is CASSRTGTKSGTQYF. The CDR3 DNA reads TGTGCCAGCAGTCGAACGGGGACAAAAAGCGGTACGCAGTATTTT. The whole variable domain, filled in from reference TRBV7-2 and TRBJ2-3, reads GAGVSQSPSNKVTEKGKDVELRCDPISGHTALYWYRQSLGQGLEFLIYFQGNSAPDKSGLPSDRFSAERTGGSVSTLTIQRTQQEDSAVYLCASSRTGTKSGTQYFGPGTRLTVL.

As DNA, the CDR3 is TGTGCCAGCAGTTACGGGGGACAGGGGTCCGAAAAACTGTTTTTT. The encoded protein is CASSYGGQGSEKLFF. V is TRBV6-6 and J is TRBJ1-4, with TRBD1 identical over 10 bases. The CDR3 contains 15 residues. With V trimmed by 2 bases and J by 8 bases, 5 bases remained unmatched. Germline CDR1 and CDR2: MNHNY and SVGAGI (reference sequence).

The J gene is TRBJ2-3, the V gene TRBV7-9, with TRBD2 as a possible D gene (6 bases). Trimming cost V 7 bases and J 3 bases, with 17 bases left between them. Germline V lookup: CDR1 SEHNR, CDR2 FQNEAQ (reference sequence). The CDR3 is made up of 15 amino acids. The CDR3 nucleotides are TGTGCCAGCACCTATAGGGTAGCGGAGACAGATACGCAGTATTTT. It encodes CASTYRVAETDTQYF.

This chain connects TRBV5-1 to TRBJ1-2; 8 bases line up with TRBD1. Germline CDR1 and CDR2: SGHRS and YFSETQ. After removal of 3 bases from V and 4 bases from J, the junction contained 5 bases not matched to a gene. CDR3 size: 14 residues. The chain's CDR3 is CASSWTGSGYGYTF. CDR3 nucleotides: TGCGCCAGCAGCTGGACAGGGTCTGGCTATGGCTACACCTTC.

The chain has TRBV5-6 and TRBJ2-7, with a tentative D call TRBD1 (6 bases). V gave up 1 base and J gave up 2 bases, with 13 bases separating them. This CDR3 comprises 15 residues. The V gene's germline CDR1 is SGHDT and CDR2 YYEEEE. CDR3 coding DNA: TGTGCCAGCAGCTTGTTGTCCAGGGGCACCTACGAGCAGTACTTC. This translates into CASSLLSRGTYEQYF.

This clone was seen once. The J gene is TRBJ2-6, the V gene TRBV6-1; D remains unclear. Germline loops: CDR1 MNHNS, CDR2 SASEGT. CDR3 length: 15 amino acids. Trimming removed 5 bases from V and 1 base from J, with 9 bases in between. The CDR3 loop is CASSNAQSGANVLTF. CDR3 nucleotides: TGTGCCAGCAGTAATGCTCAGTCTGGGGCCAACGTCCTGACTTTC.

The chain has TRBV28 and TRBJ2-3; perhaps TRBD1 as D (6 bases). The CDR3 contains 16 residues. Per germline, CDR1 MDHEN and CDR2 SYDVKM. V dropped 2 bases and J dropped 4 bases, with 16 bases sitting between them. The CDR3 DNA reads as TGTGCCAGCAGTTTAATGGGGTCCAGGGGCGCAGATACGCAGTATTTT. This codes for CASSLMGSRGADTQYF.

The chain recombines TRBV28 with TRBJ2-7; possibly TRBD1 for D (6 bases). V lost 8 bases and J lost 2, with 16 bases in between. CDR1 is MDHEN, CDR2 SYDVKM, per germline. The CDR3 runs 14 residues. This chain's CDR3 is CASPEQGNPYEQYF. CDR3 coding DNA: TGTGCCAGCCCAGAACAGGGTAATCCCTACGAGCAGTACTTC.

V and J are TRBV18 and TRBJ1-1, with 9 bases identical to TRBD1. Trimming cost V 1 base and J 1 base; bases outside gene matches: 4. This CDR3 spans 16 amino acids. From germline, CDR1 is KGHSH and CDR2 LQKENI. The CDR3 DNA reads TGTGCCAGCTCACCACGTAAGACAGGGGGGAACACTGAAGCTTTCTTT. It encodes CASSPRKTGGNTEAFF.

This rearrangement joins TRBV2 to TRBJ1-1; perhaps TRBD1 as D (5 bases). Germline-derived CDR1 and CDR2 are SNHLY and FYNNEI. Trimming removed 4 bases from V and 10 bases from J, with 13 bases in between. This CDR3 is 12 amino acids long. The CDR3 region has the DNA TGTGCCAGCAGTGCCTCTGCCGGGGGAGCTTTCTTT. The encoded protein is CASSASAGGAFF. The complete variable domain, with remaining parts taken from reference TRBV2 and TRBJ1-1, reads EPEVTQTPSHQVTQMGQEVILRCVPISNHLYFYWYRQILGQKVEFLVSFYNNEISEKSEIFDDQFSVERPDGSNFTLKIRSTKLEDSAMYFCASSASAGGAFFGQGTRLTVV.